A single TCR beta chain is shown here with its context. What this receptor recognizes is not known. The input lacks base qualities; no much larger clone sits a single base away. The donors were healthy, HIV-negative adults with no recently reported acute infections or vaccinations. All donors were Caucasian adults living in Nashville, Tennessee, USA. For unsorted samples, about 90 million PBMCs were counted and genomic DNA was extracted with the QIAamp DNA Blood Mini kit. Blood was collected by leukapheresis, and PBMCs were isolated by Ficoll-Histopaque density gradient centrifugation and then cryopreserved in liquid nitrogen vapor phase. In the germline V gene (reference sequence), CDR1 corresponds to SEHNR and CDR2 to FQNEAQ. The junction shows trimming of 3 bases on V and 4 bases on J, plus 18 bases between the germline ends. CDR3 length: 17 amino acids, cysteine to phenylalanine. Of all the DNA, just the CDR3 is kept, 51 bases in frame from base 1.

This sample is drawn from a study of shared clonotypes between healthy human individuals (TCRdb year 2020). Broadly, across the study: The cohort included three men and a couple of women between 18 and 49 years of age. To estimate repertoire size and how much clonotypes are shared between individuals, the study performed deep sequencing of blood TCR repertoires from 4 to 6 healthy adults. Different laboratories and diverse techniques were used to prepare libraries and sequence TCR repertoires, to increase sequencing depth and limit assay-specific biases. Between about 0.94 and 8.9 billion PBMCs per donor were obtained by leukapheresis.

Using the deep immunoSEQ assay, multiplex PCR amplified TCR CDR3 regions from genomic DNA. Extracted genomic DNA from each cell subset was distributed evenly across all wells of several immunoSEQ 96-well plates, and each plate was treated as a replicate. For unsorted PBMC, approximately 290 ng genomic DNA, equal to roughly 33,000 T cell genomes, was loaded into each replicate PCR. Ten immunoSEQ deep assay plates were used to sequence unsorted PBMC genomic DNA. The purified libraries were quantified using a Qubit 3.0 fluorometer, sized with a Bioanalyzer 2100, and then quantified again using the KAPA Library Quantification kit. A separate single-read 150-cycle Illumina NextSeq 550 flow cell was used to sequence each immunoSEQ 96-well plate. The original pipeline was this. Because the immunoSEQ output included only junctional sequences and no quality scores, the filtering could not be the same as the filtering used for full-length reads. To assign V/J genes and CDR3, sequences were annotated using PyIR, a Python wrapper for IgBLAST v1.9, with IMGT germline references. Reads with weak V/J assignments (E-value above 1e-6), missing CDR3, stop codons, out-of-frame junctions, or ambiguous translated residues were removed. V3J clonotypes were defined by identical inferred V gene, J gene, and CDR3 amino acid sequence. Percentage overlap between repertoires was calculated by dividing the number of shared unique clonotypes by the size of the smaller repertoire. RTK rarefaction, the Chao1 estimator, and Recon v2.1 estimates of unobserved clonotypes were used to assess repertoire richness. The clones in this table, taken by TCRdb from immuneACCESS, are in-frame only. Not every clone is retained; where verified, under half of the shortfall comes from an unresolved V gene, and the cause of the rest is unknown. V and J calls and clone size are those listed in that table; D and trimming were worked out from the DNA. The sample profile shows around 440,000 clones; roughly three quarters of them were found once. Around 12% of the sample comes from the top ten.

The full study reports these points: Sampling was restricted to blood, and TCR repertoires in tissues likely differ from the TCR repertoires found in blood. Based on pairwise subsampling, the degree of clonotype sharing among donors was expected to be affected by sequencing depth. The small number of donors limited the genetic and exposure-history diversity represented.

Material: PBMCs. The sequence was obtained from a middle-aged woman in good health. Some clones in this sample may be carry-over from other donors' samples. This receptor chain uses TRBV7-9 and TRBJ2-2, with no confidently assigned D gene. The CDR3 protein: CASSFGSTGLGTGELFF. The nucleotide sequence reads TGTGCCAGCAGCTTTGGCTCGACGGGTCTGGGCACCGGGGAGCTGTTTTTT.